The entry that follows covers one T cell receptor beta chain sequence. The sample is drawn from a study of OX40 agonist ivuxolimab in advanced cancers. Profiling relied on immunoSEQ multiplex PCR, and the TCRdb table lists in-frame clones only, not all of them. The table has 57,000 or so clones, around 89% seen once. Germline-derived CDR1 and CDR2 are MNHEY and SVGAGI. V trimming: 5 bases; J trimming: 3 bases; junction bases outside the gene matches: 7. The CDR3 is 14 residues long. This chain links TRBV6-5 with TRBJ2-7; TRBD1 matches at 7 bases. The sample here was CD4+ or CD8+ T cells sorted from blood, taken in a trial of the OX40 agonist ivuxolimab. The sequence was obtained from an adult with an advanced solid tumor such as melanoma, head and neck, liver or kidney cancer. The CDR3, as DNA: TGTGCCAGCAGTAAACAGGGGCTTAGCTACGAGCAGTACTTC. Its translation: CASSKQGLSYEQYF.